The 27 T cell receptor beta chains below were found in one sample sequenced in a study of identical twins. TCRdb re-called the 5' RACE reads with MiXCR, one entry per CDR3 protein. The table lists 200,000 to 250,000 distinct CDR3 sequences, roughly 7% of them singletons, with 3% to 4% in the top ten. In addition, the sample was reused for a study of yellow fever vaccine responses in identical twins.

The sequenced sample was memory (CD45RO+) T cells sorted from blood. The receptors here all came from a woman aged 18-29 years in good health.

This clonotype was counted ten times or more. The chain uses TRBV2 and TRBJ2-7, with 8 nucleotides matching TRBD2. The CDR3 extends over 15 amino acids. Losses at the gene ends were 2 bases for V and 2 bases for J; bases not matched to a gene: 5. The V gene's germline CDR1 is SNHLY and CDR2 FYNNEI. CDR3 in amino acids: CASSEQASGPYEQYF. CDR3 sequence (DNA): TGTGCCAGCAGTGAACAGGCTAGCGGGCCCTACGAGCAGTACTTC. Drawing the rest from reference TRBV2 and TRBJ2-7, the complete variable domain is EPEVTQTPSHQVTQMGQEVILRCVPISNHLYFYWYRQILGQKVEFLVSFYNNEISEKSEIFDDQFSVERPDGSNFTLKIRSTKLEDSAMYFCASSEQASGPYEQYFGPGTRLTVT.

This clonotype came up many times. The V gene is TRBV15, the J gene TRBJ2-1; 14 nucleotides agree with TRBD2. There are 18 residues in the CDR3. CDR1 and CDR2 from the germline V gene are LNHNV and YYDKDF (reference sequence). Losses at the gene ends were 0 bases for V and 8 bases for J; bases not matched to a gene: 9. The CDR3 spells CATSRDRLAGGVGDEQFF. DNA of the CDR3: TGTGCCACCAGCAGAGATCGACTAGCGGGGGGGGTGGGCGATGAGCAGTTCTTC.

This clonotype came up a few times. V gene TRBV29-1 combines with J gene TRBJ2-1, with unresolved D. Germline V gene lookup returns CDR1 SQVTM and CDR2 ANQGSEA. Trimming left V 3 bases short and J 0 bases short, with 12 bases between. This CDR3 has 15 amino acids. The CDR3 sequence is CSVEAGASSYNEQFF. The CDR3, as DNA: TGCAGCGTTGAGGCCGGAGCAAGCTCCTACAATGAGCAGTTCTTC.

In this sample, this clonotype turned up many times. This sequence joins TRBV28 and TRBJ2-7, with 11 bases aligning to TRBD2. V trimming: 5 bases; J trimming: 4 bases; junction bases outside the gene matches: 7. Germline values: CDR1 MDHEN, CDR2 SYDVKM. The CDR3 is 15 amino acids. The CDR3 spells CASSKQTSGRYEQYF. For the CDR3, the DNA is TGTGCCAGCAGTAAACAAACTAGCGGGAGATACGAGCAGTACTTC. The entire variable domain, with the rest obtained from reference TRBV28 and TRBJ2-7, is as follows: DVKVTQSSRYLVKRTGEKVFLECVQDMDHENMFWYRQDPGLGLRLIYFSYDVKMKEKGDIPEGYSVSREKKERFSLILESASTNQTSMYLCASSKQTSGRYEQYFGPGTRLTVT.

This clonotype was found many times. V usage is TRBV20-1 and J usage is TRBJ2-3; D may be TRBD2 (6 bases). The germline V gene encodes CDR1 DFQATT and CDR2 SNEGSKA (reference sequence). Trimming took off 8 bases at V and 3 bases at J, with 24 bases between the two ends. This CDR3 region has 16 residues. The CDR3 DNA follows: TGCAGTACGATACCTCCTGGGGGGAGTCGGACAGATACGCAGTATTTT. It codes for CSTIPPGGSRTDTQYF.

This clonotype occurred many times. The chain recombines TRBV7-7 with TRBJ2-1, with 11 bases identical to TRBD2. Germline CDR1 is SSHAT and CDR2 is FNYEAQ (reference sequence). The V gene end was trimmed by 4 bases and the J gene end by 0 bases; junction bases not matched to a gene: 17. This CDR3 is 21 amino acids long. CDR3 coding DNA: TGTGCCAGCAGCTCACCCGCCTACGGGACTAGCGGCCCTAGCTCCTACAATGAGCAGTTCTTC. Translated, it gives CASSSPAYGTSGPSSYNEQFF.

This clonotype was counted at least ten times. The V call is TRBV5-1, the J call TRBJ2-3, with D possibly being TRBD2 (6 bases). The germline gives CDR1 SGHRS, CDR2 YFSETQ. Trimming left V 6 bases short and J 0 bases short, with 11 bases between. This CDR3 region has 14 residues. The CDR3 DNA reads TGCGCCAGCATCCGCGGGGCTAGCACAGATACGCAGTATTTT. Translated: CASIRGASTDTQYF.

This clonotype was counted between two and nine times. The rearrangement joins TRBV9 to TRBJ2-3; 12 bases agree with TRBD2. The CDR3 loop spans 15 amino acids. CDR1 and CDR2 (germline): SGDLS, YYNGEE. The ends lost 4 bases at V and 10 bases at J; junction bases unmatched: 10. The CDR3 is CASSSLAGGARAQYF. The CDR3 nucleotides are TGTGCCAGCAGCTCCCTAGCGGGGGGGGCCCGTGCGCAGTATTTT.

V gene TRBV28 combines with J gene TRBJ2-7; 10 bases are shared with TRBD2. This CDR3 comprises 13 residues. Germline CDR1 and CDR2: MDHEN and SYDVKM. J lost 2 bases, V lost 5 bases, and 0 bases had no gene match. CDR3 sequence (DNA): TGTGCCAGCAGTCTAGCGGGGGCCTACGAGCAGTACGTC. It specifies CASSLAGAYEQYV.

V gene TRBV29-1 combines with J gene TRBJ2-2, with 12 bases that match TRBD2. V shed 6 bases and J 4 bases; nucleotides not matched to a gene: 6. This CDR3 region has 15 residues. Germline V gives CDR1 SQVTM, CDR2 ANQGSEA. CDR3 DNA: TGCAGCGTACGGACTAGCGGGACTGCCACCGGGGAGCTGTTTTTT. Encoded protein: CSVRTSGTATGELFF.

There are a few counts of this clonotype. The CDR3 DNA sequence: TGTGCCAGCTCACCCTCGGCAGTCGCCTACGAGCAGTACTTC. Its translation is CASSPSAVAYEQYF. The rearrangement joins TRBV18 to TRBJ2-7; D is unclear. There are 14 residues in the CDR3. Trimming pared 3 bases from V and 2 bases from J, leaving 11 bases between. Germline V lookup: CDR1 KGHSH, CDR2 LQKENI.

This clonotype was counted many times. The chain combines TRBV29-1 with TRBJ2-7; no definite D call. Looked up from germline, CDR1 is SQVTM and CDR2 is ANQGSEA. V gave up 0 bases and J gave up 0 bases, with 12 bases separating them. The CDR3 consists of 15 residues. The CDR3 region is CSVEDPRMDSYEQYF. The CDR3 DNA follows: TGCAGCGTTGAAGATCCCCGTATGGACTCCTACGAGCAGTACTTC.

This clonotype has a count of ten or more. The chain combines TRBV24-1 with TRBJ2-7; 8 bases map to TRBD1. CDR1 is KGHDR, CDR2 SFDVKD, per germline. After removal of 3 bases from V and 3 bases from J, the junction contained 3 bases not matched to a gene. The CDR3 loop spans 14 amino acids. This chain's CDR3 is CATSDTGQGYEQYF. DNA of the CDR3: TGTGCCACCAGTGATACCGGACAGGGCTACGAGCAGTACTTC.

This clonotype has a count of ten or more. CDR3 amino acids: CASRETAVYGYTF. CDR3 in DNA: TGCGCCAGCCGGGAGACAGCTGTCTATGGCTACACCTTC. The chain employs TRBV5-1 and TRBJ1-2; TRBD1 is a possible D gene (5 bases). Trimming cost V 7 bases and J 4 bases, with 14 bases left between them. Germline lookup yields CDR1 SGHRS and CDR2 YFSETQ. CDR3 length: 13 amino acids.

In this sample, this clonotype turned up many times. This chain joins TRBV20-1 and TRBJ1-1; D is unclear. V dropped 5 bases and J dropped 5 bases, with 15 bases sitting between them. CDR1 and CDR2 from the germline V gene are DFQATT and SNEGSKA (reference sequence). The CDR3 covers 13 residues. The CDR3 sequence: CSAFLRAGTEAFF. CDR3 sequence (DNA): TGCAGTGCTTTCCTAAGGGCGGGGACTGAAGCTTTCTTT.

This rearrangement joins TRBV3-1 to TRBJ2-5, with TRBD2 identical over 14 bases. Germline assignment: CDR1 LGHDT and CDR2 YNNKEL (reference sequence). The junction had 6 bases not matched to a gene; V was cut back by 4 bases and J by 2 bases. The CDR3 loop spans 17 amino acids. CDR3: CASSLTSGGAGQETQYF. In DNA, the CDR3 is TGTGCCAGCAGCCTGACTAGCGGGGGGGCGGGTCAAGAGACCCAGTACTTC.

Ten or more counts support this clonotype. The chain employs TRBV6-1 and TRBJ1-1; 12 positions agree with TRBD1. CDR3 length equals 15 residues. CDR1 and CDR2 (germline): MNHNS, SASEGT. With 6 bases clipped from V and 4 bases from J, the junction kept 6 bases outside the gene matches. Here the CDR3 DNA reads TGTGCCAGCAGGGGACAGGGGGCAGGTAGCACTGAAGCTTTCTTT. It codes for CASRGQGAGSTEAFF.

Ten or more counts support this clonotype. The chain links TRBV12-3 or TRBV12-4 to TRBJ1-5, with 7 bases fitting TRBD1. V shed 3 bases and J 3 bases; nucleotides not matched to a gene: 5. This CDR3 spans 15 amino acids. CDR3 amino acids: CASSLGRGNNQPQHF. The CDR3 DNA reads TGTGCCAGCAGTTTGGGCAGGGGGAACAATCAGCCCCAGCATTTT.

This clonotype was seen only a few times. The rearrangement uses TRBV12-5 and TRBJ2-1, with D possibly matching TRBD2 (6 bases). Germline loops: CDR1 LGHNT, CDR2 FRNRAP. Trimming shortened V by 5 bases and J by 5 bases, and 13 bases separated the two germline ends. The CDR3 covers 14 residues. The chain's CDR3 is CASGRDRGNNEQFF. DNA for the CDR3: TGTGCTAGTGGTCGGGACCGGGGGAACAATGAGCAGTTCTTC.

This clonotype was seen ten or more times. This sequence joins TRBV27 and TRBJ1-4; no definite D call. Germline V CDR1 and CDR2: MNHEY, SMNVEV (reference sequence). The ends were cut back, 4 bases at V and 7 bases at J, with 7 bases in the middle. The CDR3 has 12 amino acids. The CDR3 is CASSSVGEKLFF. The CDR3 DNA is TGTGCCAGCAGTTCGGTGGGTGAAAAACTGTTTTTT.

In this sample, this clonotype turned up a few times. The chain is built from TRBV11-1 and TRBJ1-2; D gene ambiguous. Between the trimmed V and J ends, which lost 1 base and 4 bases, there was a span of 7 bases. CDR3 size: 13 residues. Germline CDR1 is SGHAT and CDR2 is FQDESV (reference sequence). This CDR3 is CASSLGNLYGYTF. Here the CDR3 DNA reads TGTGCCAGCAGCTTAGGAAACCTCTATGGCTACACCTTC.

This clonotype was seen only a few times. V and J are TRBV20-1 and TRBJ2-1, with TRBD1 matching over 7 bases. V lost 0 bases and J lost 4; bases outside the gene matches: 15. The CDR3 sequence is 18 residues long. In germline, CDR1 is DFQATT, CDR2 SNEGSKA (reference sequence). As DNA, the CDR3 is TGCAGTGCTAGAGATCGTCCCGGGACAGTGGATCGGTACAATGAGCAGTTCTTC. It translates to CSARDRPGTVDRYNEQFF.

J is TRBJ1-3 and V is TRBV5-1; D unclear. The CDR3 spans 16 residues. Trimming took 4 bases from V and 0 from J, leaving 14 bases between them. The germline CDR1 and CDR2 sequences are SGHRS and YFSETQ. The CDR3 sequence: CASSLDRGISGNTIYF. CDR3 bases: TGCGCCAGCAGCCTGGACCGCGGAATCTCTGGAAACACCATATATTTT.

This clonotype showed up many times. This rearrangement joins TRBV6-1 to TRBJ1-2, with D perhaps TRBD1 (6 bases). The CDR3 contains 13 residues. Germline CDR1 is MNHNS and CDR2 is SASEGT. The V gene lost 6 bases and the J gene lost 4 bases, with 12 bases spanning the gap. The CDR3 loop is CASRKQGSYGYTF. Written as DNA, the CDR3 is TGTGCCAGCAGAAAACAGGGTTCCTATGGCTACACCTTC.

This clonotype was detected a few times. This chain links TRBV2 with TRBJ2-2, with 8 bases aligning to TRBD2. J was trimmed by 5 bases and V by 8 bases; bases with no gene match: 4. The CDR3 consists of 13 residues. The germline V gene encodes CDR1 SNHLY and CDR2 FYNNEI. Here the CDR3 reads CASGERETGELFF. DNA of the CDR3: TGTGCCAGCGGGGAGCGGGAGACCGGGGAGCTGTTTTTT.

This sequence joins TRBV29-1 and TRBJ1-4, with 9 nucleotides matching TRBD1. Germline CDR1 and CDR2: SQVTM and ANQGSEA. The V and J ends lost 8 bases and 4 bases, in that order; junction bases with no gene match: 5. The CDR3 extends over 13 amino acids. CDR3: CSYRGQGNEKLFF. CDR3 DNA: TGCAGCTACCGGGGACAGGGTAATGAAAAACTGTTTTTT.

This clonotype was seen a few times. The CDR3 DNA is TGTGCCAGCAGCCCCCGCGGCGCGGGAGAACTCCACGAGCAGTACTTC. Translating gives CASSPRGAGELHEQYF. This chain links TRBV14 with TRBJ2-7; 7 bases are shared with TRBD2. V shed 4 bases, J shed 5 bases, and the junction held 14 bases outside the gene matches. CDR3 length: 16 residues. The germline CDR1 and CDR2 sequences are SGHDN and FVKESK. Based on the CDR3 plus reference TRBV14 and TRBJ2-7, the full variable domain is EAGVTQFPSHSVIEKGQTVTLRCDPISGHDNLYWYRRVMGKEIKFLLHFVKESKQDESGMPNNRFLAERTGGTYSTLKVQPAELEDSGVYFCASSPRGAGELHEQYFGPGTRLTVT.